This is a list of T cell receptor beta chains from one sample in a study of shared clonotypes between healthy human individuals. The assay was immunoSEQ multiplex PCR, and TCRdb's table has in-frame clones only and misses some. This sample yields some 1.4 million clones, of which roughly 96% are seen a single time; about 1.2% belongs to the top ten. The sequenced sample was naive CD4+ T cells sorted from blood. The receptors derive from a man in his thirties or forties in good health. The CDR3 runs from the conserved cysteine through the conserved F or W. The order of the fields is clone size, D gene, J gene, V gene, CDR3 protein, CDR3 DNA. D genes are given only for firm matches. Where a row states a size, it is once, few, many or the class of an expanded clone; other rows omit it.

clone size: once
D gene: .
J gene: TRBJ1-5
V gene: TRBV2
CDR3 protein: CASSASTESQPQHF
CDR3 DNA: TGTGCCAGCAGTGCCTCGACAGAAAGTCAGCCCCAGCATTTT

clone size: .
D gene: TRBD1
J gene: TRBJ2-7
V gene: TRBV28
CDR3 protein: CASLSVWTGEGYEQYF
CDR3 DNA: TGTGCCAGCTTGTCGGTTTGGACAGGGGAGGGTTACGAGCAGTACTTC

clone size: .
D gene: .
J gene: TRBJ2-3
V gene: TRBV28
CDR3 protein: CASNGGLTDTQYF
CDR3 DNA: TGTGCCAGCAACGGGGGGCTGACAGATACGCAGTATTTT

clone size: .
D gene: .
J gene: TRBJ1-5
V gene: TRBV5-1
CDR3 protein: CASSLQGRENQPQHF
CDR3 DNA: TGCGCCAGCAGCTTACAGGGAAGAGAGAATCAGCCCCAGCATTTT

clone size: .
D gene: TRBD1
J gene: TRBJ2-3
V gene: TRBV7-9
CDR3 protein: CASSPHGTGISDTQYF
CDR3 DNA: TGTGCCAGCAGCCCCCACGGGACAGGGATATCAGATACGCAGTATTTT

clone size: .
D gene: .
J gene: TRBJ1-5
V gene: TRBV19
CDR3 protein: CATGNQPQHF
CDR3 DNA: TGTGCCACCGGAAATCAGCCCCAGCATTTT

clone size: .
D gene: TRBD1
J gene: TRBJ1-3
V gene: TRBV10-1
CDR3 protein: CASSESTGQGIGNTIYF
CDR3 DNA: TGCGCCAGCAGTGAGTCGACGGGACAGGGGATTGGAAACACCATATATTTT

clone size: .
D gene: .
J gene: TRBJ2-4
V gene: TRBV7-9
CDR3 protein: CASSPYRGTSWNIQYF
CDR3 DNA: TGTGCCAGCAGCCCGTACAGGGGGACTAGCTGGAACATTCAGTACTTC

clone size: .
D gene: .
J gene: TRBJ1-1
V gene: TRBV5-5
CDR3 protein: CASSTRTDSYTEAFF
CDR3 DNA: TGTGCCAGCAGCACCCGGACAGATAGCTACACTGAAGCTTTCTTT

clone size: .
D gene: .
J gene: TRBJ2-3
V gene: TRBV6-1
CDR3 protein: CASTRPYRSDTQYF
CDR3 DNA: TGTGCCAGCACACGGCCTTACAGAAGTGATACGCAGTATTTT

clone size: once
D gene: .
J gene: TRBJ2-3
V gene: TRBV5-1
CDR3 protein: CASSLESGTDTQYF
CDR3 DNA: TGCGCCAGCAGCTTGGAGTCCGGGACAGATACGCAGTATTTT

clone size: .
D gene: .
J gene: TRBJ1-5
V gene: TRBV5-6
CDR3 protein: CASSSLRRNQPQHF
CDR3 DNA: TGTGCCAGCAGCTCGCTGAGAAGGAATCAGCCCCAGCATTTT

clone size: .
D gene: .
J gene: TRBJ2-7
V gene: TRBV15
CDR3 protein: CATSRDSLREQYF
CDR3 DNA: TGTGCCACCAGCAGAGATTCCCTTAGAGAGCAGTACTTC

clone size: .
D gene: TRBD2
J gene: TRBJ2-7
V gene: TRBV5-4
CDR3 protein: CASSKLAGGPYEQYF
CDR3 DNA: TGTGCCAGCAGCAAACTAGCGGGAGGGCCCTACGAGCAGTACTTC

clone size: .
D gene: .
J gene: TRBJ2-6
V gene: TRBV9
CDR3 protein: CASSVRSGANVLTF
CDR3 DNA: TGTGCCAGCAGCGTAAGATCTGGGGCCAACGTCCTGACTTTC

clone size: .
D gene: TRBD2
J gene: TRBJ2-3
V gene: TRBV6-1
CDR3 protein: CASSEPGLAADTQYF
CDR3 DNA: TGTGCCAGCAGCGAACCGGGACTAGCCGCAGATACGCAGTATTTT

clone size: .
D gene: TRBD2
J gene: TRBJ2-1
V gene: TRBV7-7
CDR3 protein: CASSSGLADEQFF
CDR3 DNA: TGTGCCAGCAGCTCGGGACTAGCGGATGAGCAGTTCTTC

clone size: .
D gene: TRBD1
J gene: TRBJ1-2
V gene: TRBV7-9
CDR3 protein: CASSLEGAHTF
CDR3 DNA: TGTGCCAGCAGCTTGGAGGGGGCGCACACCTTC

clone size: once
D gene: .
J gene: TRBJ2-2
V gene: TRBV5-4
CDR3 protein: CASSLIRDSTGELFF
CDR3 DNA: TGTGCCAGCAGCTTGATAAGGGACTCCACCGGGGAGCTGTTTTTT

clone size: .
D gene: .
J gene: TRBJ1-5
V gene: TRBV29-1
CDR3 protein: CSVAGGASNQPQHF
CDR3 DNA: TGCAGCGTTGCTGGGGGGGCAAGCAATCAGCCCCAGCATTTT

clone size: .
D gene: .
J gene: TRBJ1-1
V gene: TRBV5-1
CDR3 protein: CASSLGDQTISNTEAFF
CDR3 DNA: TGCGCCAGCAGCTTGGGGGATCAGACCATTTCCAACACTGAAGCTTTCTTT

clone size: .
D gene: .
J gene: TRBJ2-7
V gene: TRBV5-8
CDR3 protein: CASRNRDTTYEQYF
CDR3 DNA: TGTGCCAGCAGGAACCGGGACACCACCTACGAGCAGTACTTC

clone size: once
D gene: .
J gene: TRBJ1-1
V gene: TRBV7-2
CDR3 protein: CASSLLGFNTEAFF
CDR3 DNA: TGTGCCAGCAGCTTACTAGGTTTCAACACTGAAGCTTTCTTT

clone size: .
D gene: .
J gene: TRBJ2-2
V gene: TRBV6-1
CDR3 protein: CASSRSQGARGELFF
CDR3 DNA: TGTGCCAGCAGTCGAAGCCAAGGGGCCAGGGGGGAGCTGTTTTTT

clone size: .
D gene: TRBD2
J gene: TRBJ2-5
V gene: TRBV28
CDR3 protein: CASSLALAGGQQETQYF
CDR3 DNA: TGTGCCAGCAGTTTAGCACTAGCGGGAGGGCAACAAGAGACCCAGTACTTC

clone size: .
D gene: .
J gene: TRBJ2-2
V gene: TRBV4-2
CDR3 protein: CASSQDEPHRVNTGELFF
CDR3 DNA: TGTGCCAGCAGCCAAGATGAGCCTCACAGGGTGAACACCGGGGAGCTGTTTTTT

clone size: .
D gene: TRBD2
J gene: TRBJ2-1
V gene: TRBV5-6
CDR3 protein: CASRESGAAYNEQFF
CDR3 DNA: TGTGCCAGCAGGGAGAGCGGGGCGGCCTACAATGAGCAGTTCTTC

clone size: .
D gene: TRBD2
J gene: TRBJ2-1
V gene: TRBV9
CDR3 protein: CASSASPGTSEFF
CDR3 DNA: TGTGCCAGCAGCGCGTCCCCCGGGACTAGCGAGTTCTTC